The 27 T cell receptor beta chains below all came from one sample that was sequenced in a study of immune evolution from preneoplasia to lung adenocarcinoma. This table comes from immunoSEQ multiplex PCR, and its TCRdb copy is limited to in-frame clones, with some not included. The sample contains fewer than 7,500 clones, roughly 73% of which appear only once. Sequenced material: FFPE lung adenocarcinoma in situ tissue. The source is a donor older than 65 with lung adenocarcinoma.

The J gene is TRBJ2-5, the V gene TRBV5-6; a possible D gene is TRBD1 (6 bases). Germline CDR1 and CDR2: SGHDT and YYEEEE. The ends were cut back, 4 bases at V and 5 bases at J, with 15 bases in the middle. This CDR3 region has 14 residues. CDR3 in DNA: TGTGCCAGCAGCACAACAGGGCCACGGGAGACCCAGTACTTC. Its protein is CASSTTGPRETQYF.

This chain uses TRBV4-3 with TRBJ1-4; 8 bases fit TRBD1. Germline loops: CDR1 LGHNA, CDR2 YSLEER. V lost 1 base and J lost 2; bases outside the gene matches: 3. The CDR3 consists of 16 residues. CDR3 residues: CASSQGTGLTNEKLFF. Written as DNA, the CDR3 is TGCGCCAGCAGCCAAGGGACAGGGCTTACTAATGAAAAACTGTTTTTT.

The chain joins TRBV15 to TRBJ2-2, with D perhaps matching TRBD2 (6 bases). CDR3 length: 12 amino acids. V lost 11 bases, J lost 3 bases, and 10 bases lay in between. CDR1 is LNHNV and CDR2 is YYDKDF in the germline V gene (reference sequence). CDR3 region: CAASGDTGELFF. The CDR3 DNA reads as TGTGCCGCTTCGGGAGACACCGGGGAGCTGTTTTTT.

This clone was seen once. The V gene is TRBV19, the J gene TRBJ1-1, with D perhaps TRBD1 (5 bases). V gave up 3 bases and J gave up 1 base, with 9 bases separating them. The V gene's germline CDR1 is LNHDA and CDR2 SQIVND (reference sequence). The CDR3 is made up of 14 amino acids. In nucleotides, the CDR3 is TGTGCCAGTAGTATTGGTAGGGGGAACACTGAAGCTTTCTTT. Translating it yields CASSIGRGNTEAFF.

The chain has TRBV30 and TRBJ1-1; a weak D match, TRBD1 (5 bases). The CDR3 runs 15 residues. Germline assignment: CDR1 GTSNPN and CDR2 SVGIG (reference sequence). V lost 4 bases, J lost 5 bases, and 20 bases lay in between. This CDR3 is CAWIPLRGEGTEAFF. The DNA for the CDR3 is TGTGCCTGGATACCTTTGAGAGGGGAGGGGACTGAAGCTTTCTTT. The full variable domain, rest sourced from reference TRBV30 and TRBJ1-1, is SQTIHQWPATLVQPVGSPLSLECTVEGTSNPNLYWYRQAAGRGLQLLFYSVGIGQISSEVPQNLSASRPQDRQFILSSKKLLLSDSGFYLCAWIPLRGEGTEAFFGQGTRLTVV.

The J gene is TRBJ2-3, the V gene TRBV29-1, with D uncertain. The V and J ends lost 7 bases and 8 bases respectively, with 10 bases between them. Per the germline V gene, CDR1 is SQVTM and CDR2 is ANQGSEA. This CDR3 has 10 amino acids. The CDR3 region has the DNA TGCAGCGCCTCACACAGTACGCAGTATTTT. Its translation: CSASHSTQYF.

This chain uses TRBV5-1 with TRBJ1-3; 8 bases match TRBD1. The CDR3 loop spans 17 amino acids. Germline loops: CDR1 SGHRS, CDR2 YFSETQ. V lost 0 bases to trimming and J lost 0 bases; unmatched junction nucleotides: 5. The CDR3 sequence: CASSLGTGPLSGNTIYF. The CDR3 bases are TGCGCCAGCAGCTTGGGGACAGGGCCCCTCTCTGGAAACACCATATATTTT.

The chain combines TRBV7-9 with TRBJ2-3; 7 nucleotides agree with TRBD2. V dropped 2 bases and J dropped 0; count of bases not matched to a gene: 8. The CDR3 is 17 amino acids. Germline CDR1 is SEHNR and CDR2 is FQNEAQ (reference sequence). CDR3 sequence reads: CASSLIMGGTSTDTQYF. The CDR3 region has the DNA TGTGCCAGCAGCTTAATAATGGGGGGGACTAGCACAGATACGCAGTATTTT.

This clone has just a few counts. The J gene is TRBJ1-5, the V gene TRBV6-6, with TRBD1 as a possible D gene (5 bases). V shed 5 bases and J shed 4 bases, with 18 bases lying between them. Germline CDR1 reads MNHNY; CDR2 reads SVGAGI (reference sequence). The CDR3 runs to 16 residues. CDR3 loop: CASSPGVMGGNQPQHF. The DNA of the CDR3 is TGTGCCAGCAGTCCCGGAGTTATGGGGGGGAATCAGCCCCAGCATTTT.

The chain uses TRBV5-1 and TRBJ2-5, with D hard to call. The CDR3 extends over 13 amino acids. The ends were cut back, 4 bases at V and 2 bases at J, with 9 bases in the middle. The V gene's germline CDR1 is SGHRS and CDR2 YFSETQ. CDR3 protein: CASSNPRQETQYF. The CDR3 DNA follows: TGCGCCAGCAGCAATCCCCGGCAAGAGACCCAGTACTTC.

V usage is TRBV30 and J usage is TRBJ1-3; 7 bases match TRBD1. This CDR3 has 12 amino acids. V trimming: 4 bases; J trimming: 4 bases; junction bases outside the gene matches: 1. The germline V gene has CDR1 GTSNPN and CDR2 SVGIG (reference sequence). This CDR3 reads CAWKGAGNTIYF. Written as DNA, the CDR3 is TGTGCCTGGAAGGGGGCCGGAAACACCATATATTTT.

The genes are TRBV5-1 and TRBJ1-1; no definite D call. V shed 2 bases and J shed 11 bases, with 13 bases lying between them. Germline V gene lookup returns CDR1 SGHRS and CDR2 YFSETQ. CDR3 length: 12 residues. The CDR3 protein is CASSFREGLAFF. CDR3 coding DNA: TGCGCCAGCAGCTTCCGAGAGGGCTTGGCTTTCTTT.

The gene calls are TRBV28 and TRBJ1-5; D is uncertain. Trimming shortened V by 8 bases and J by 6 bases, and 8 bases separated the two germline ends. CDR1 is MDHEN, CDR2 SYDVKM, per germline. CDR3 length equals 11 residues. The CDR3 DNA follows: TGTGCCAGCGGGCTGGGTCAGCCCCAGCATTTT. This sequence encodes CASGLGQPQHF.

The gene calls are TRBV7-3 and TRBJ1-1; no definite D call. This CDR3 contains 14 residues. The V end lost 1 base, the J end lost 7 bases, and 13 bases lay between the germline ends. Germline assignment: CDR1 SGHTA and CDR2 FQGTGA. The CDR3 is CASSLKQRPHEAFF. CDR3 nucleotide sequence: TGTGCCAGCAGCTTAAAACAGCGGCCCCATGAAGCTTTCTTT.

The J gene is TRBJ1-1, the V gene TRBV7-6; possibly TRBD1 for D (6 bases). The germline CDR1 and CDR2 sequences are SGHVS and FNYEAQ. The V end was cut by 3 bases, the J end by 1 base, with 9 bases between. The CDR3 spans 14 residues. CDR3 residues: CASSLLGQNTEAFF. The CDR3 region has the DNA TGTGCCAGCAGCTTGTTGGGACAGAACACTGAAGCTTTCTTT.

This clone was picked up a small number of times. The rearrangement links TRBV9 to TRBJ2-5, with 7 bases fitting TRBD2. Losses at the gene ends were 2 bases for V and 1 base for J; bases not matched to a gene: 5. CDR3 length: 15 residues. From germline, CDR1 is SGDLS and CDR2 YYNGEE. In nucleotides, the CDR3 is TGTGCCAGCAGCGTCGGGACTAACCTCCAAGAGACCCAGTACTTC. As protein: CASSVGTNLQETQYF.

The chain combines TRBV5-4 with TRBJ2-1, with 10 bases fitting TRBD2. V lost 10 bases and J lost 8; bases outside the gene matches: 15. Germline loops: CDR1 SGHNT, CDR2 YYREEE (reference sequence). The CDR3 is 15 residues long. CDR3 loop: CAWSRLAGAGDEQFF. The CDR3 coding sequence is TGTGCCTGGAGTCGGCTAGCGGGAGCTGGAGATGAGCAGTTCTTC.

The chain couples TRBV25-1 to TRBJ2-7; D not resolved. The V end lost 2 bases, the J end lost 9 bases, and 20 bases lay between the germline ends. The CDR3 totals 15 residues. Germline V gene sequence: CDR1 MGHDK, CDR2 SYGVNS. The DNA for the CDR3 is TGTGCCAGCAGTGAAAGATGGGCAGCCTACGACGGGCAGTACTTC. Translated, it gives CASSERWAAYDGQYF.

CDR3 sequence: CASSPPAPERIYNEQFF. The CDR3 nucleotides are TGTGCCAGCAGTCCCCCAGCCCCCGAACGCATATACAATGAGCAGTTCTTC. The chain links TRBV2 to TRBJ2-1; D gene unclear. Germline V gene data show CDR1 as SNHLY and CDR2 as FYNNEI. The CDR3 is 17 amino acids. Trimming removed 5 bases at V and 4 bases at J, with 21 bases between.

The gene calls are TRBV29-1 and TRBJ2-2; TRBD2 matches at 7 bases. CDR1 is SQVTM, CDR2 ANQGSEA, per germline. V shed 6 bases and J 5 bases; nucleotides not matched to a gene: 9. This CDR3 has 14 amino acids. The CDR3 region has the DNA TGCAGCGTCCCCGTCAGCGGGGCGACCGGGGAGCTGTTTTTT. Its translation is CSVPVSGATGELFF.

The chain links TRBV4-2 to TRBJ2-5, with TRBD2 matching over 7 bases. J gave up 1 base and V 1 base, and 0 bases lay outside the gene matches. This CDR3 is built from 14 residues. In germline, CDR1 is LGHNA, CDR2 YNFKEQ. CDR3 sequence: CASSQGGGQETQYF. The CDR3, as DNA: TGTGCCAGCAGCCAAGGGGGGGGCCAAGAGACCCAGTACTTC.

By share, this clone counts as large. This chain joins TRBV19 and TRBJ1-2; D gene uncertain. The CDR3 covers 14 residues. CDR1 is LNHDA, CDR2 SQIVND, per germline (reference sequence). The ends were cut back, 5 bases at V and 4 bases at J, with 14 bases in the middle. CDR3 loop: CASSFQETFYGYTF. CDR3 coding DNA: TGTGCCAGTAGTTTTCAGGAGACTTTCTATGGCTACACCTTC.

This chain connects TRBV5-8 to TRBJ1-3; tentatively, D is TRBD1 (5 bases). V was shortened by 3 bases and J by 7 bases, with 8 bases between the two germline ends. CDR3 length: 12 amino acids. The V gene's germline CDR1 is SGHTS and CDR2 YDEGEE. In DNA form, the CDR3 reads TGTGCCAGCAGCTATCCAGGGAACACCATATATTTT. It encodes CASSYPGNTIYF.

V usage is TRBV7-2 and J usage is TRBJ2-5; D is perhaps TRBD1 (5 bases). V dropped 5 bases and J dropped 5 bases, with 15 bases sitting between them. Per the germline V gene, CDR1 is SGHTA and CDR2 is FQGNSA. The CDR3 sequence is 14 residues long. In nucleotides, the CDR3 is TGTGCCAGCAGCGACCGAAGGGGTCAGGAGACCCAGTACTTC. This sequence encodes CASSDRRGQETQYF.

CDR3 sequence: CASSLGVGETQYF. CDR3 in DNA: TGTGCCAGCAGCTTAGGTGTAGGGGAGACCCAGTACTTC. The gene calls are TRBV7-8 and TRBJ2-5; D is unresolved. This CDR3 has 13 amino acids. Germline CDR1 and CDR2: SGHVS and FQNEAQ. Trimming removed 1 base at V and 5 bases at J, with 8 bases between. Full variable domain (missing parts from reference TRBV7-8 and TRBJ2-5): GAGVSQSPRYKVAKRGQDVALRCDPISGHVSLFWYQQALGQGPEFLTYFQNEAQLDKSGLPSDRFFAERPEGSVSTLKIQRTQQEDSAVYLCASSLGVGETQYFGPGTRLLVL.

J is TRBJ1-4 and V is TRBV9, with D maybe TRBD1 (5 bases). This CDR3 region has 14 residues. The V end was cut by 4 bases, the J end by 2 bases, with 9 bases between. CDR1 and CDR2 (germline): SGDLS, YYNGEE. CDR3 region: CASSIGGTNEKLFF. In DNA, the CDR3 is TGTGCCAGCAGCATCGGGGGGACTAATGAAAAACTGTTTTTT.

This chain links TRBV9 with TRBJ2-7; a possible D gene is TRBD1 (7 bases). The CDR3 is 14 residues long. From germline, CDR1 is SGDLS and CDR2 YYNGEE. Trimming removed 0 bases from V and 4 bases from J, with 11 bases in between. The CDR3 protein is CASSVGAGGYEQYF. DNA for the CDR3: TGTGCCAGCAGCGTAGGGGCAGGGGGGTACGAGCAGTACTTC.